This T cell receptor (beta chain) was captured in a study of vaccination effects on CD4 cells after COVID-19. Antigen-specific CD4+ T cells expanded by the ViraFEST assay with viral peptide pools were then sequenced. The culture ran for 10 days, and then CD4+ T cells were isolated. The protocol was immunoSEQ multiplex PCR, while the TCRdb copy is restricted to in-frame clones and leaves out a portion. Among 70,000 to 95,000 clones listed, around 76% were seen once. In the case of this clone: Its target is unknown.

Specimen: CD4+ T cells from PBMCs cultured with HCoV-229E spike peptides, collected before COVID-19 vaccination. The source is a human donor who received a COVID-19 vaccine.

For the CDR3, the DNA is TGTGCCAGCAGACGTGTCAGGACAGGGGACCATGGCTACACCTTC. Encoded protein: CASRRVRTGDHGYTF. V usage is TRBV2 and J usage is TRBJ1-2; 9 bases are shared with TRBD1. There are 15 residues in the CDR3. Germline V gene sequence: CDR1 SNHLY, CDR2 FYNNEI. The trim removed 6 bases at V and 6 bases at J, leaving 11 bases unmatched.